These 18 T cell receptor beta chains were all obtained from the same sample, sequenced in a study of graft-versus-host responses after intestinal transplantation. The data were produced by immunoSEQ multiplex PCR, yet TCRdb's version contains in-frame clones alone and is incomplete. The data show 30,000 to 40,000 clones, approximately 93% seen once. The antigens of these receptors remain unknown. Sequencing was performed on unstimulated CD8+ T cells sorted from spleen or lymph node cells, taken before transplant. Receptor source: a human donor who was the organ donor for an intestinal transplant.

The chain couples TRBV25-1 to TRBJ1-3; D not certain. Trimming left V 1 base short and J 0 bases short, with 13 bases between. The CDR3 sequence is 17 residues long. From germline, CDR1 is MGHDK and CDR2 SYGVNS. This CDR3 reads CASSESVRLSSGNTIYF. CDR3 DNA sequence: TGTGCCAGCAGTGAATCGGTCAGGTTGAGCTCTGGAAACACCATATATTTT.

V and J are TRBV5-1 and TRBJ2-7; D possibly matches TRBD1 or TRBD2 (6 bases each). Trimming shortened V by 0 bases and J by 4 bases, and 11 bases separated the two germline ends. Germline CDR1 reads SGHRS; CDR2 reads YFSETQ. This CDR3 has 14 amino acids. CDR3 in DNA: TGCGCCAGCAGCTTGGTGGGGGGCGGTTACGAGCAGTACTTC. Protein sequence: CASSLVGGGYEQYF.

This sequence joins TRBV6-5 and TRBJ2-3; D gene ambiguous. This CDR3 spans 14 amino acids. The V end lost 0 bases, the J end lost 2 bases, and 6 bases lay between the germline ends. The V gene's germline CDR1 is MNHEY and CDR2 SVGAGI. The CDR3 here is CASSYSGITDTQYF. Here the CDR3 DNA reads TGTGCCAGCAGTTACTCCGGAATCACAGATACGCAGTATTTT.

This sequence joins TRBV27 and TRBJ2-7; no clear D. The CDR3 spans 13 residues. Trimming took off 3 bases at V and 0 bases at J, with 6 bases between the two ends. Germline assignment: CDR1 MNHEY and CDR2 SMNVEV (reference sequence). For the CDR3, the DNA is TGTGCCAGCAGTTTCCTAAGCTCCTACGAGCAGTACTTC. This gives the protein CASSFLSSYEQYF.

The V call is TRBV19, the J call TRBJ2-2; D tentatively reads TRBD1 or TRBD2 (6 bases each). Trimming stripped 3 bases from V and 2 bases from J, with 19 bases between. CDR1 and CDR2 (germline): LNHDA, SQIVND (reference sequence). The CDR3 covers 18 residues. CDR3: CASSIDGGAVLNTGELFF. The CDR3 DNA follows: TGTGCCAGTAGTATTGACGGGGGCGCAGTCCTTAACACCGGGGAGCTGTTTTTT.

This clone was observed a handful of times. This chain links TRBV6-5 with TRBJ2-7, with TRBD1 matching over 8 bases. This CDR3 comprises 15 residues. Looked up from germline, CDR1 is MNHEY and CDR2 is SVGAGI. Trimming cost V 0 bases and J 6 bases; bases outside gene matches: 7. The CDR3 spells CASSYSGTGRGEQYF. Written as DNA, the CDR3 is TGTGCCAGCAGTTACTCCGGGACAGGACGGGGCGAGCAGTACTTC.

The chain employs TRBV4-2 and TRBJ1-2, with D tentatively TRBD1 (6 bases). CDR1 and CDR2 from the germline V gene are LGHNA and YNFKEQ. This CDR3 is 15 amino acids long. V was trimmed by 0 bases and J by 2 bases, leaving 10 bases between them. The CDR3 DNA sequence: TGTGCCAGCAGCCAAGAGGGAGGACAGAACTATGGCTACACCTTC. It codes for CASSQEGGQNYGYTF.

The chain is built from TRBV4-1 and TRBJ2-7, with a possible D match to TRBD2 (6 bases). This CDR3 is 16 amino acids long. Germline assignment: CDR1 MGHRA and CDR2 YSYEKL. V was cut by 0 bases and J by 3 bases, with 15 bases left in between. The CDR3 DNA follows: TGCGCCAGCAGCCAAGACCCCCCGGGAGCCTTCTACGAGCAGTACTTC. Translating it yields CASSQDPPGAFYEQYF.

The chain links TRBV7-9 to TRBJ2-7, with D perhaps being TRBD1 or TRBD2 (5 bases each). There are 17 residues in the CDR3. The germline V and J ends were trimmed by 1 base and 2 bases, with 18 bases remaining between them. Germline CDR1 is SEHNR and CDR2 is FQNEAQ (reference sequence). The CDR3: CASSLGREGESPYEQYF. CDR3 DNA: TGTGCCAGCAGCTTAGGACGAGAAGGGGAGAGCCCCTACGAGCAGTACTTC.

This chain joins TRBV11-2 and TRBJ2-5; possibly TRBD2 for D (5 bases). Germline CDR1 and CDR2: SGHAT and FQNNGV. The V gene lost 3 bases and the J gene lost 1 base, with 9 bases spanning the gap. The CDR3 has 14 amino acids. The CDR3 loop is CASSFEGIQETQYF. The CDR3 DNA is TGTGCCAGCAGCTTTGAGGGAATCCAAGAGACCCAGTACTTC.

The chain is built from TRBV11-1 and TRBJ2-7; 11 bases match TRBD2. The J segment lost 4 bases and the V segment lost 5 bases, leaving 4 bases of the junction unmatched. Germline CDR1 and CDR2: SGHAT and FQDESV (reference sequence). This CDR3 is 14 amino acids long. The CDR3 sequence is CASSLTSGRYEQYF. CDR3 DNA sequence: TGTGCCAGCAGCCTAACTAGCGGGAGATACGAGCAGTACTTC.

In the case of this clone: At one of its ends the junction is not consistent with the germline gene, which may arise from a read error. This specimen includes other DNA sequences encoding the same CDR3. This chain uses TRBV4-3 with TRBJ2-5; D is perhaps TRBD1 (6 bases). CDR1 is LGHNA and CDR2 is YSLEER in the germline V gene. The CDR3 length is 14 residues. CDR3 loop: CASSQDRGGETQYF. The CDR3 bases are TGCGCCAGTAGCCAAGATCGAGGGGGAGAGACCCAGTACTTC.

This chain links TRBV6-1 with TRBJ2-4, with D perhaps TRBD1 or TRBD2 (5 bases each). There are 17 residues in the CDR3. CDR1 is MNHNS and CDR2 is SASEGT in the germline V gene. Between the trimmed V and J ends, which lost 4 bases and 8 bases, there was a span of 24 bases. The CDR3 loop reads CASSGAPRQRLGDIQYF. Here the CDR3 DNA reads TGTGCCAGCAGTGGAGCTCCCAGACAGCGCCTGGGGGACATTCAGTACTTC.

The chain carries TRBV4-3 and TRBJ2-3, with D tentatively TRBD1 or TRBD2 (6 bases each). Germline CDR1 LGHNA, CDR2 YSLEER. Trimming took 4 bases from V and 6 from J, leaving 17 bases between them. This CDR3 has 15 residues. The CDR3 DNA is TGCGCCAGCAGCCCGATCAGCGGAGGGGGGGATACGCAGTATTTT. Residues: CASSPISGGGDTQYF.

The J gene is TRBJ1-2, the V gene TRBV30; D gene unclear. Germline V gene sequence: CDR1 GTSNPN, CDR2 SVGIG (reference sequence). CDR3 length equals 15 residues. The germline V and J ends were trimmed by 0 bases and 0 bases, with 11 bases remaining between them. The CDR3 bases are TGTGCCTGGAGTGTACTTGAAGCCTCTAACTATGGCTACACCTTC. This sequence encodes CAWSVLEASNYGYTF.

The CDR3 nucleotides are TGTGCCAGCAGTGACGGACAGGGCCCCACTGAAGCTTTCTTT. It yields the protein CASSDGQGPTEAFF. The rearrangement links TRBV6-1 to TRBJ1-1; 8 nucleotides align to TRBD1. V trimming: 3 bases; J trimming: 4 bases; junction bases outside the gene matches: 4. The CDR3 has 14 amino acids. CDR1 MNHNS and CDR2 SASEGT come from the germline V gene.

This clone was detected a few times. The rearrangement uses TRBV19 and TRBJ2-7; the match to TRBD2 covers 11 bases. V lost 4 bases to trimming and J lost 0 bases; unmatched junction nucleotides: 2. Germline V gene lookup returns CDR1 LNHDA and CDR2 SQIVND (reference sequence). The CDR3 totals 15 residues. The CDR3 region has the DNA TGTGCCAGTAGTACCGGGACTAGCGGCTCCTACGAGCAGTACTTC. It yields the protein CASSTGTSGSYEQYF.

The chain employs TRBV5-4 and TRBJ1-2, with D unresolved. With 0 bases removed from V and 8 bases from J, the gap between germline ends came to 11 bases. Per germline, CDR1 SGHNT and CDR2 YYREEE (reference sequence). CDR3 length: 13 residues. DNA of the CDR3: TGTGCCAGCAGCTTGGACTGGGGTTACGGCTACACCTTC. This encodes CASSLDWGYGYTF. Using reference TRBV5-4 and TRBJ1-2 for the parts outside the CDR3, the full variable domain is ETGVTQSPTHLIKTRGQQVTLRCSSQSGHNTVSWYQQALGQGPQFIFQYYREEENGRGNFPPRFSGLQFPNYSSELNVNALELDDSALYLCASSLDWGYGYTFGSGTRLTVV.